The source of this T cell receptor (beta chain) is a study of T-cell reconstitution after alpha-beta-depleted transplantation in children. A TCRbeta library incorporating unique molecular identifiers was prepared. In TCRdb, the PCR reads were re-called with MiXCR into one record per CDR3 protein. Of about 640,000 distinct CDR3 sequences listed, 16% are singletons. In its sample, this clonotype was seen a few times. Sample: PBMCs from the stem cell graft donor, taken from the stem cell graft. The sequence derives from a human donor who donated a stem cell graft to a child with acute myeloid leukemia.

The CDR3 DNA is TGTGCCAGCAGCTTAGGGACAGGTATGGGGAGCAATCAGCCCCAGCATTTT. Amino acids: CASSLGTGMGSNQPQHF. The chain carries TRBV11-2 and TRBJ1-5; 7 bases line up with TRBD1. This CDR3 has 17 amino acids. The trim removed 1 base at V and 1 base at J, leaving 7 bases unmatched. Germline CDR1 and CDR2: SGHAT and FQNNGV.